Listed below are T cell receptor beta chains from one sample, sequenced in a study of blood T cells in healthy people across ages. TCRdb reprocessed the 5' RACE reads with MiXCR, giving one entry per CDR3 protein. This table has 1.5 million to 2 million distinct CDR3 sequences, roughly two fifths appearing once. The sample was blood. These receptors all come from a human donor in good health. Each CDR3 is given with its conserved first and last residue. D genes are given only for firm matches. Not all rows give a size; the values are once, few, many and, for expanded clones, a class.

TRBD2	TRBJ2-3	few	TRBV6-1	CASSPYLSSGGDTQYF	TGTGCCAGCAGCCCCTATCTGTCTAGCGGGGGGGATACGCAGTATTTT
NA	TRBJ2-2	NA	TRBV5-5	CASSSGQTYTGELFF	TGTGCCAGCAGCTCCGGACAGACCTACACCGGGGAGCTGTTTTTT
TRBD1	TRBJ2-2	few	TRBV7-2	CASSLRDRGITGELFF	TGTGCCAGCAGCTTACGGGACAGGGGGATCACCGGGGAGCTGTTTTTT
TRBD1	TRBJ1-5	few	TRBV4-1	CASSQVTGQGRNQPQHF	TGCGCCAGCAGCCAAGTTACCGGACAGGGGAGAAATCAGCCCCAGCATTTT
NA	TRBJ2-7	NA	TRBV4-3	CASSPGVFQVEQYF	TGCGCCAGCAGCCCCGGGGTGTTCCAAGTCGAGCAGTACTTC
NA	TRBJ2-5	NA	TRBV7-2	CASSRGTEEAQYF	TGTGCCAGCAGCAGGGGGACCGAAGAGGCCCAGTACTTC
NA	TRBJ2-7	NA	TRBV10-3	CAISEASLGRGPYEQYF	TGTGCCATCAGTGAGGCCTCTCTAGGGCGGGGGCCCTACGAGCAGTACTTC
NA	TRBJ2-3	few	TRBV3-1	CASSRDKAGRTQYF	TGTGCCAGCAGCCGTGATAAAGCGGGTCGGACGCAGTATTTT
NA	TRBJ2-7	many	TRBV7-6	CASSLETPYEQYF	TGTGCCAGCAGCTTAGAAACCCCCTACGAGCAGTACTTC
NA	TRBJ2-7	NA	TRBV10-3	CAIGGTDSYEQYF	TGTGCCATCGGCGGGACGGATTCCTACGAGCAGTACTTC